These 16 T cell receptor beta chains were all obtained from the same sample, sequenced in a study of identifying expanded T cells in peripheral blood. The table came from immunoSEQ multiplex PCR; TCRdb's copy has only in-frame clones and leaves some out. Among tens of thousands of clones listed, about 83% were seen once. The sequencing input was blood. The origin of the receptors is a person aged 18 to 70 in good health.

The chain is built from TRBV6-5 and TRBJ1-1; the D gene is possibly TRBD1 (5 bases). This CDR3 is 14 amino acids long. The germline gives CDR1 MNHEY, CDR2 SVGAGI. Trimming removed 6 bases from V and 4 bases from J, with 15 bases in between. CDR3 coding DNA: TGTGCCAGCAGCCTGGGGGGTAGCGGCACTGAAGCTTTCTTT. It translates to CASSLGGSGTEAFF.

Details on this clone: The junction does not match germline at one end; this may be a read error. This chain links TRBV12-5 with TRBJ2-1; 16 bases fit TRBD2. The germline gives CDR1 LGHNT, CDR2 FRNRAP. The length of the CDR3 is 14 residues. The CDR3 is CASGLGLAGGRQFF. The CDR3 DNA sequence: TGTGCTAGTGGATTGGGACTAGCGGGAGGGAGACAGTTCTTC. Supplemented by reference TRBV12-5 and TRBJ2-1, the full variable domain reads DARVTQTPRHKVTEMGQEVTMRCQPILGHNTVFWYRQTMMQGLELLAYFRNRAPLDDSGMPKDRFSAEMPDATLATLKIQPSEPRDSAVYFCASGLGLAGGRQFFGPGTRLTVL.

This chain uses TRBV5-6 with TRBJ2-1; TRBD2 matches at 7 bases. Germline V gene sequence: CDR1 SGHDT, CDR2 YYEEEE. CDR3 length: 16 residues. Losses at the gene ends were 4 bases for V and 4 bases for J; bases not matched to a gene: 11. CDR3 coding DNA: TGTGCCAGCAGCCCGTTGATGGCGGGGGATTACAATGAGCAGTTCTTC. This encodes CASSPLMAGDYNEQFF.

This chain uses TRBV7-2 with TRBJ2-3; D not certain. There are 13 residues in the CDR3. Germline CDR1 SGHTA, CDR2 FQGNSA. Trimming shortened V by 3 bases and J by 1 base, and 5 bases separated the two germline ends. CDR3 loop: CASSFLRTDTQYF. The CDR3, as DNA: TGTGCCAGCAGCTTCTTGCGCACAGATACGCAGTATTTT.

This clone was counted once. This sequence joins TRBV19 and TRBJ1-6; weak D call: TRBD1 (6 bases). From germline, CDR1 is LNHDA and CDR2 SQIVND (reference sequence). There are 15 residues in the CDR3. V was pared by 4 bases and J by 10 bases, with 17 bases between. CDR3 amino acids: CASSTTGGLQSPLHF. The CDR3 DNA is TGTGCCAGTAGTACCACTGGGGGGCTGCAGTCACCCCTCCACTTT.

This clone was seen a handful of times. The chain carries TRBV2 and TRBJ1-1; D call uncertain. V was shortened by 6 bases and J by 2 bases, with 16 bases between the two germline ends. The germline gives CDR1 SNHLY, CDR2 FYNNEI. CDR3 length equals 15 residues. The CDR3 DNA follows: TGTGCCAGCAGCCACTACTTCACCGCCAACACTGAAGCTTTCTTT. Translation gives CASSHYFTANTEAFF.

The V call is TRBV5-1, the J call TRBJ2-3; TRBD1 or TRBD2 may be the D gene (7 bases each). The germline V gene has CDR1 SGHRS and CDR2 YFSETQ. CDR3 length equals 15 residues. V lost 1 base and J 4 bases, leaving 13 bases between the germline ends. The CDR3 region is CASSLRQGGADTQYF. The CDR3, as DNA: TGCGCCAGCAGCTTGAGACAGGGAGGGGCAGATACGCAGTATTTT.

The J gene is TRBJ1-2, the V gene TRBV9; D remains unclear. V shed 4 bases and J shed 2 bases, with 12 bases lying between them. Germline loops: CDR1 SGDLS, CDR2 YYNGEE. This CDR3 contains 14 residues. The CDR3 region is CASSNLHGNYGYTF. Written as DNA, the CDR3 is TGTGCCAGCAGCAATCTACACGGGAACTATGGCTACACCTTC.

This clone came up once. The rearrangement joins TRBV19 to TRBJ1-4; D possibly corresponds to TRBD1 (6 bases). Between the trimmed V and J ends, which lost 4 bases and 11 bases, there was a span of 20 bases. The CDR3 is 15 amino acids. Per germline, CDR1 LNHDA and CDR2 SQIVND (reference sequence). The CDR3 here is CASSKNGGPAEKLFF. CDR3 bases: TGTGCCAGTAGTAAAAATGGGGGCCCGGCGGAGAAACTGTTTTTT.

This chain joins TRBV7-7 and TRBJ2-7; TRBD1 might be the D (5 bases). This CDR3 has 12 residues. The V end was cut by 5 bases, the J end by 1 base, with 6 bases between. CDR1 is SSHAT, CDR2 FNYEAQ, per germline (reference sequence). Written as DNA, the CDR3 is TGTGCCAGCAGCCACAGGTCCTACGAGCAGTACTTC. It encodes CASSHRSYEQYF.

The CDR3 protein is CATRGRRNTIYF. CDR3 in DNA: TGTGCCACCCGGGGAAGGCGAAACACCATATATTTT. The rearrangement links TRBV15 to TRBJ1-3; D not resolved. Germline loops: CDR1 LNHNV, CDR2 YYDKDF (reference sequence). The CDR3 spans 12 residues. Trimming removed 8 bases at V and 5 bases at J, with 10 bases between.

As DNA, the CDR3 is TGTGCCAGCAGTGAAGGATTGGGAAACTATGGCTACACCTTC. Its translation: CASSEGLGNYGYTF. The chain employs TRBV6-1 and TRBJ1-2; D gene unclear. Looked up from germline, CDR1 is MNHNS and CDR2 is SASEGT. The CDR3 covers 14 residues. The V and J ends lost 1 base and 2 bases respectively, with 8 bases between them.

The chain couples TRBV19 to TRBJ2-1; 9 bases are a match to TRBD1. Per germline, CDR1 LNHDA and CDR2 SQIVND (reference sequence). J was trimmed by 6 bases and V by 3 bases; bases with no gene match: 6. This CDR3 comprises 15 residues. CDR3 region: CASSMGQGLFNEQFF. CDR3 DNA: TGTGCCAGTAGTATGGGACAGGGCCTCTTCAATGAGCAGTTCTTC.

The chain uses TRBV5-1 and TRBJ1-1; D gene uncertain. The CDR3 is 14 amino acids. V lost 5 bases and J lost 0, with 11 bases in between. Germline V lookup: CDR1 SGHRS, CDR2 YFSETQ. CDR3 DNA sequence: TGCGCCAGCAGGGAGGTGGGCCTGAACACTGAAGCTTTCTTT. Protein product: CASREVGLNTEAFF.

This clone was picked up one time. The rearrangement joins TRBV5-4 to TRBJ2-7; D is perhaps TRBD1 (6 bases). The V end lost 7 bases, the J end lost 3 bases, and 14 bases lay between the germline ends. Germline V gene sequence: CDR1 SGHNT, CDR2 YYREEE (reference sequence). The CDR3 contains 13 residues. CDR3 DNA sequence: TGTGCCAGCGGTCAGGACAGAGGCTACGAGCAGTACGTC. Translating gives CASGQDRGYEQYV.

This chain joins TRBV19 and TRBJ1-1, with 9 positions matching TRBD1. The CDR3 is made up of 14 amino acids. Germline V lookup: CDR1 LNHDA, CDR2 SQIVND (reference sequence). The trim removed 8 bases at V and 3 bases at J, leaving 7 bases unmatched. The CDR3 sequence: CASGTGRLYTEAFF. In DNA form, the CDR3 reads TGTGCCAGTGGGACAGGGCGTCTATACACTGAAGCTTTCTTT.